Following are 4 T cell receptor beta chains from one sample sequenced in a study of radiation and T cells in renal cell carcinoma. Time point indicated: baseline pretreatment blood. As to treatment: 15 Gy SBRT to primary tumor, nephrectomy 4 weeks later. Clones were sequenced by immunoSEQ multiplex PCR, and TCRdb holds only the in-frame ones, with some missing. The sample records tens of thousands of clones, 82% being singletons. This specimen was blood, taken from a patient whose treatment included radiotherapy and nephrectomy. The source is a man in his 60s with renal cell carcinoma.

The CDR3 sequence: CASSLDRKGTGGYTF. The CDR3 nucleotides read TGTGCCAGTAGCCTTGACAGGAAGGGGACAGGTGGCTACACCTTC. The gene calls are TRBV19 and TRBJ1-2; 8 nucleotides line up with TRBD1. CDR1 LNHDA and CDR2 SQIVND come from the germline V gene (reference sequence). The CDR3 length is 15 residues. V lost 6 bases to trimming and J lost 7 bases; unmatched junction nucleotides: 13.

This clone was observed a single time. The rearrangement uses TRBV28 and TRBJ2-7; TRBD1 agrees at 7 bases. CDR1 and CDR2 from the germline V gene are MDHEN and SYDVKM. V dropped 5 bases and J dropped 6; count of bases not matched to a gene: 4. This CDR3 has 12 amino acids. DNA of the CDR3: TGTGCCAGCAGTACAGACAGGGTCGAGCAGTACTTC. Its translation: CASSTDRVEQYF.

The chain has TRBV9 and TRBJ2-1; TRBD2 aligns across 10 bases. Trimming removed 2 bases from V and 2 bases from J; junction bases left unmatched: 1. Germline V gene sequence: CDR1 SGDLS, CDR2 YYNGEE. The CDR3 has 15 residues. CDR3: CASSVTSGTYNEQFF. The CDR3 region has the DNA TGTGCCAGCAGCGTCACTAGCGGGACCTACAATGAGCAGTTCTTC.

J is TRBJ2-3 and V is TRBV6-5; D assignment may be TRBD1 or TRBD2 (5 bases each). Germline CDR1 MNHEY, CDR2 SVGAGI. The CDR3 covers 13 residues. V was cut by 5 bases and J by 6 bases, with 12 bases left in between. The CDR3 region is CASSQRDGDTQYF. In DNA form, the CDR3 reads TGTGCCAGCAGTCAACGGGACGGGGATACGCAGTATTTT.